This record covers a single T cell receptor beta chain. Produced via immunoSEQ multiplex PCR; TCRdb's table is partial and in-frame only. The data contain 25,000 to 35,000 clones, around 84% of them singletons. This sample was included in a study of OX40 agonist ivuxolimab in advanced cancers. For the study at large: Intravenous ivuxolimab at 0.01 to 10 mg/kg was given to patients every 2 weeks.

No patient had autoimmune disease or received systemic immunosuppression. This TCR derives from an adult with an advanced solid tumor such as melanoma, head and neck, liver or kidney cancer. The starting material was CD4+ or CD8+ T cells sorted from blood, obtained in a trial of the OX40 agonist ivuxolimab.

CDR3 sequence: CASSGGQGSNQPQHF. CDR3 DNA sequence: TGTGCCAGCAGCGGGGGACAGGGCAGCAATCAGCCCCAGCATTTT. The J gene is TRBJ1-5, the V gene TRBV5-5; TRBD1 agrees at 9 bases. Germline trimming cut 4 bases from V and 1 base from J; bases unmatched to any gene: 3. The CDR3 spans 15 residues. Germline V CDR1 and CDR2: SGHKS, YYEKEE (reference sequence).